The following is a TCR beta chain sequence with its context. Profiling relied on immunoSEQ multiplex PCR, and the TCRdb table lists in-frame clones only, not all of them. Of 80,000 to 100,000 clones listed, around 87% were seen once; the top ten hold roughly 21%. The sample belongs to a study of blood T cell repertoires in COVID-19. Germline CDR1 reads SGHRS; CDR2 reads YFSETQ. This CDR3 comprises 14 residues. V was clipped by 6 bases and J by 4 bases, with 16 bases between them. The specimen was peripheral blood. This TCR derives from a human donor in a cohort sampled during active COVID-19. The chain has TRBV5-1 and TRBJ1-2, with D maybe TRBD1 (6 bases). The CDR3 DNA sequence: TGCGCCAGCACGCCGGGACACCAGGCCTATGGCTACACCTTC. Protein sequence: CASTPGHQAYGYTF.